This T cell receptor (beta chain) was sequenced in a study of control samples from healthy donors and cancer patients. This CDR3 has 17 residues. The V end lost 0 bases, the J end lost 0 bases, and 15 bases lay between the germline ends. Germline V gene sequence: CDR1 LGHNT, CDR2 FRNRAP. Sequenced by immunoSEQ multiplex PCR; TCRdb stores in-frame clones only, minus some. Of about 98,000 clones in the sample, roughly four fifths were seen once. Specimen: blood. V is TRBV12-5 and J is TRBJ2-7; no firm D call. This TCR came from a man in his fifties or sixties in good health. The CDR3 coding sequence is TGTGCTAGTGGTTTGGTACTCCCAGGCATCAGCTCCTACGAGCAGTACTTC. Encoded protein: CASGLVLPGISSYEQYF.